The clone carrying this T cell receptor (beta chain) was counted a single time. Germline loops: CDR1 MGHRA, CDR2 YSYEKL. J was trimmed by 1 base and V by 1 base; bases with no gene match: 6. This CDR3 has 16 amino acids. These data are taken from a study of blood T cell repertoires in COVID-19. Across the whole study: The samples span acute and convalescent COVID-19 from the United States, Italy and Spain.

Original handling: Reference gene primer amplification gave estimated nucleated cell counts. Using immunoSEQ multiplex PCR, the repertoire was profiled, and TCRdb retains in-frame clones only, with some absent. V, J and clone size are taken as reported in that table, and D and trimming were inferred from the DNA itself. The table lists 150,000 or so clones, approximately 87% of them singletons. The rearrangement joins TRBV4-1 to TRBJ1-1; 7 positions agree with TRBD1. The sequence derives from a woman between 65 and 79 years old with acute or convalescent COVID-19. The sample comprised peripheral blood. The CDR3 here is CASSQGWGTANTEAFF. In DNA, the CDR3 is TGCGCCAGCAGCCAAGGCTGGGGGACAGCGAACACTGAAGCTTTCTTT.